This paragraph covers one T cell receptor (beta chain) sequence. Its antigen is unknown. The sample originates from a study of T cell responses to AZD1222 COVID-19 vaccine. As for the study in general: Second doses at about 4 or about 12 weeks were pooled.

Germline loops: CDR1 SGHRS, CDR2 YFSETQ. The CDR3 totals 15 residues. Trimming cost V 4 bases and J 5 bases, with 15 bases left between them. Data came from immunoSEQ multiplex PCR; TCRdb stores just in-frame clones and leaves some out. The table lists 75,000 to 90,000 clones, roughly 90% of them singletons. Study-wide results and limits: Epitopes outside B.1.351 and B.1.1.7 mutated regions reportedly drew nearly half of spike TCRs.

The chain carries TRBV5-1 and TRBJ1-4; no definite D call. The specimen comprised peripheral blood, sampled on day 0 of AZD1222 vaccination. The TCR was taken from an adult in good health. The CDR3 coding sequence is TGCGCCAGCAGCGGCGGCGTCACTCGAAATGAAAAACTGTTTTTT. It is translated as CASSGGVTRNEKLFF. The full variable domain, completed using reference TRBV5-1 and TRBJ1-4, is KAGVTQTPRYLIKTRGQQVTLSCSPISGHRSVSWYQQTPGQGLQFLFEYFSETQRNKGNFPGRFSGRQFSNSRSEMNVSTLELGDSALYLCASSGGVTRNEKLFFGSGTQLSVL.